A selection of T cell receptor beta chains follows, all from one sample in a study of shared clonotypes between healthy human individuals. Here immunoSEQ multiplex PCR was the method, and the copy in TCRdb shows in-frame clones only, minus some. The sample holds roughly 600,000 clones, 95% to 98% seen once. The sample taken for sequencing was naive CD8+ T cells sorted from blood. These receptors all come from a man aged 25-45 years in good health. Each CDR3 is given with its conserved first and last residue. The D gene is left open where the match is weak. The size of a clone is reported for some rows only, either as once, few or many, or as a class for expanded clones.

clone_size j_call v_call d_call cdr3_nt cdr3_aa
once TRBJ2-7 TRBV28 . TGTGCCAGCAGTTACCGCCCCCAGCGCCCGCTCTACGAGCAGTACTTC CASSYRPQRPLYEQYF
. TRBJ2-1 TRBV11-2 . TGTGCCAGCAGCTTAGAGGGTGGAGGCGGGTACAATGAGCAGTTCTTC CASSLEGGGGYNEQFF
. TRBJ2-7 TRBV29-1 TRBD2 TGCAGCGTTGAATTAGCGGGAGGCTCCTACGAGCAGTACTTC CSVELAGGSYEQYF
. TRBJ2-7 TRBV18 . TGTGCCAGCTCCGAGGTGGACAATGTTGGGATTGGCGAGCAGTACTTC CASSEVDNVGIGEQYF
. TRBJ1-5 TRBV27 . TGTGCCAGCAGTCCCCTCTTTTGGCAGCCCCAGCATTTT CASSPLFWQPQHF
. TRBJ2-6 TRBV29-1 . TGCAGCGTTGAAGGGACAGCCTCCTCTGGGGCCAACGTCCTGACTTTC CSVEGTASSGANVLTF
. TRBJ1-5 TRBV7-9 . TGTGCCAGCAGCTCAGGGGCTAGTGGCAATCAGCCCCAGCATTTT CASSSGASGNQPQHF
. TRBJ2-1 TRBV11-2 . TGTGCCAGCAGCCACAGGACTACAAATTACAATGAGCAGTTCTTC CASSHRTTNYNEQFF
once TRBJ2-7 TRBV7-2 TRBD2 TGTGCCAGCAGCCACTCTAGCGGGAGGGCCCTCGGCGAGCAGTACTTC CASSHSSGRALGEQYF
. TRBJ2-1 TRBV7-2 . TGTGCCAGCAGGAGGGGTTATGAGCAGTTCTTC CASRRGYEQFF
. TRBJ2-7 TRBV18 TRBD1 TGTGCCAGCTCACCCGGACAGGGTTCCTACGAGCAGTACTTC CASSPGQGSYEQYF
. TRBJ2-1 TRBV9 . TGTGCCAGCAGCGTAGGAGTCGGCAATGAGCAGTTCTTC CASSVGVGNEQFF
. TRBJ2-1 TRBV7-6 . TGTGCCAGCAGCTTAGAGGCGCCGGACACGTTCTACAATGAGCAGTTCTTC CASSLEAPDTFYNEQFF
. TRBJ2-5 TRBV28 . TGTGCCAGCAGTTTACGGGGGACCGGCGAGACCCAGTACTTC CASSLRGTGETQYF
. TRBJ2-7 TRBV2 . TGTGCCAGCAGTCAACCGAAAACCGGACAGGGAGCTAGCGGGGAGCAGTACTTC CASSQPKTGQGASGEQYF
. TRBJ2-1 TRBV9 . TGTGCCAGCAGCGTAGCTGAGATAGCCCAATTCGGTGAGCAGTTCTTC CASSVAEIAQFGEQFF
once TRBJ2-7 TRBV7-2 TRBD1 TGTGCCAGCGGCCTTCCGGGGACAGGGGAGTACGAGCAGTACTTC CASGLPGTGEYEQYF
once TRBJ2-1 TRBV11-2 TRBD2 TGTGCCAGCAGCTTAACTAGCGGCGAGCAGTTCTTC CASSLTSGEQFF
. TRBJ2-7 TRBV5-8 . TGTGCCAGCAGCTTGACAGTGGCCTACGAGCAGTACTTC CASSLTVAYEQYF
once TRBJ2-3 TRBV27 TRBD1 TGTGCCAGCAGTTACCGGGACAGGGCATCGGATACGCAGTATTTT CASSYRDRASDTQYF
once TRBJ2-1 TRBV27 TRBD2 TGTGCCAGCAGTTTCTGGCACGCGGGAGAATTTTACAATGAGCAGTTCTTC CASSFWHAGEFYNEQFF
once TRBJ2-1 TRBV27 TRBD2 TGTGCCAGCAGTTTCAGACGGGAGGGCCGCAATGAGCAGTTCTTC CASSFRREGRNEQFF
once TRBJ2-2 TRBV10-1 TRBD2 TGCGCCAGCAGTGAGAGTGGCGGGAGATCGTACACCGGGGAGCTGTTTTTT CASSESGGRSYTGELFF
. TRBJ1-2 TRBV6-5 . TGTGCCAGCAGTTACGCTAACAGGGCAAGCTATGGCTACACCTTC CASSYANRASYGYTF
once TRBJ2-1 TRBV9 TRBD2 TGTGCCAGCACCCTTAGCGGGGGCAACAATGAGCAGTTCTTC CASTLSGGNNEQFF
. TRBJ2-7 TRBV11-2 TRBD2 TGTGCCAGCAGCTTAGAAACTAGCGAGTTTTACGAGCAGTACTTC CASSLETSEFYEQYF